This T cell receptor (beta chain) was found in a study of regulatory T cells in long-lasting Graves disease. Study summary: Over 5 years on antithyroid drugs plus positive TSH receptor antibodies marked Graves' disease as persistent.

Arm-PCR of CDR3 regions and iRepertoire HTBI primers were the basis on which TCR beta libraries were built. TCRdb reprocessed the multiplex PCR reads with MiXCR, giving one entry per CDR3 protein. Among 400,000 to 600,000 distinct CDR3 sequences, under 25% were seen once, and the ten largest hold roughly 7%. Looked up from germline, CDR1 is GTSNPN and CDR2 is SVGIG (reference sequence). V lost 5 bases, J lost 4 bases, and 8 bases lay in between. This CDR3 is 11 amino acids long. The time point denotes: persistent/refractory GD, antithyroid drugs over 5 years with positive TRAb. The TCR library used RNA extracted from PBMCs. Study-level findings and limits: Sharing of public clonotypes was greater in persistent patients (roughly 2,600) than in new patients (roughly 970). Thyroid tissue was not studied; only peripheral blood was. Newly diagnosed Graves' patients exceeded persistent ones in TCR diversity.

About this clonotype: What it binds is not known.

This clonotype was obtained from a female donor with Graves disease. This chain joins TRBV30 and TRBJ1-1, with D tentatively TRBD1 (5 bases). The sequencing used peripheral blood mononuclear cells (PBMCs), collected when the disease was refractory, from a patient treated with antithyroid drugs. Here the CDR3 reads CAWGGSTEAFF. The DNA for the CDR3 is TGTGCCTGGGGGGGGAGCACTGAAGCTTTCTTT.